This T cell receptor (beta chain) was recovered during a study of T cells after yellow fever vaccination. This clonotype was detected only a few times. V shed 6 bases and J shed 6 bases, with 7 bases lying between them. CDR3 length equals 11 residues. In germline, CDR1 is MDHEN, CDR2 SYDVKM. TCRdb re-called the 5' RACE reads through MiXCR, storing one row per CDR3 protein. The profile shows 310,000 or so distinct CDR3 sequences, around 6.8% of them singletons. The J gene is TRBJ2-3, the V gene TRBV28; the D is unclear. This clonotype was obtained from a man younger than 30 who received the YFV17D yellow fever vaccine. The specimen comprised PBMCs, sampled about 41 days after the first yellow fever vaccination. CDR3 amino acids: CASRVLDTQYF. The DNA of the CDR3 is TGTGCCAGCAGGGTACTTGATACGCAGTATTTT.